This record looks at one T cell receptor beta chain sequence and its context. Its antigen is currently not known. No base quality values were provided; no much bigger clone lies one nucleotide off. These data come from a study of shared clonotypes between healthy human individuals (dated by TCRdb to the early 2020s). Turning to the overall study: The cohort included a few men and a couple of women between 18 and 49 years of age. Per donor, three plates each were used for CD4 naive and CD4 memory, two for CD8 naive, and one for CD8 memory. The study deeply sequenced blood TCR repertoires of several healthy adults to estimate repertoire size and the extent of clonotype sharing between individuals. Libraries were prepared and TCR repertoires were sequenced by different laboratories using diverse techniques, in order to increase sequencing depth and limit assay-specific biases. Per donor, leukapheresis produced somewhere between about 0.8 and 9 billion PBMCs.

For the CD8 naive samples, CD45RO-negative cells were positively selected for CCR7, yielding a CD45RA+CCR7+ population from which TemRA cells were excluded. Healthy HIV-negative adults with no recently reported acute infections or vaccinations were included as donors. All donors were Caucasian adults living in Nashville, Tennessee, USA. Blood was collected by leukapheresis, and PBMCs were isolated by Ficoll-Histopaque density gradient centrifugation and then cryopreserved in liquid nitrogen vapor phase. Analytical flow cytometry was used to check the purity and quantity of every magnetically sorted T cell population. Genomic DNA was isolated from each sorted fraction and quantified by UV absorbance on a Nanodrop 2000c. Trimming at the junction amounts to 2 bases on V and 6 bases on J, and the germline ends lie 11 bases apart. CDR1 and CDR2 are drawn from the germline V gene (reference sequence): MNHEY, SMNVEV. The CDR3 contains 14 residues, cysteine and phenylalanine counted. Only the CDR3 portion is preserved as DNA: 42 bases, with reading frame beginning at the first base.

The paper as a whole reports these results and caveats: Across four donors, 4.5% to 6.5% of naive CD4, approximately 4% of naive CD8, under 2.5% of memory CD4, and over 0.35% of memory CD8 clonotypes were shared. Sampling was limited to blood, and TCR repertoires in tissue likely differ from TCR repertoires in blood. Higher generation probabilities were observed for clonotypes shared by all four sorted-subset donors than for non-shared clonotypes. Pairwise subsampling indicated that sequencing depth was expected to affect the degree of clonotype sharing among donors. Even with the large sequencing depth, rarefaction of the sorted-subset datasets indicated that sequencing was incomplete. Naive subsets generally had larger estimated clonotype richness than memory subsets did. Because the study included a small number of donors, the genetic and exposure-history diversity represented was limited.

Using the deep immunoSEQ assay, TCR CDR3 regions were amplified from genomic DNA by multiplex PCR. Extracted genomic DNA from each cell subset was distributed evenly across all wells of several immunoSEQ 96-well plates, and each plate was treated as a replicate. For sorted subsets, 200 to 250 ng of genomic DNA, equivalent to some 30,000 T cell genomes, went into each replicate PCR. The purified libraries were quantified using a Qubit 3.0 fluorometer, sized with a Bioanalyzer 2100, and then quantified again using the KAPA Library Quantification kit. A separate single-read 150-cycle Illumina NextSeq 550 flow cell was used to sequence each immunoSEQ 96-well plate. As for how the authors treated the data: Because the immunoSEQ output included only junctional sequences and no quality scores, the filtering could not be the same as the filtering used for full-length reads. Sequences were annotated with PyIR, a Python wrapper for IgBLAST v1.9, and V/J genes and CDR3 were assigned using IMGT germline references. Reads were filtered out if the reads had weak V/J assignments (E-value above 1e-6), no CDR3, stop codons, out-of-frame junctions, or ambiguous translated residues. A V3J clonotype was defined by an identical inferred V gene, J gene, and CDR3 amino acid sequence. Percentage overlap between repertoires was calculated by dividing the number of shared unique clonotypes by the size of the smaller repertoire. Richness of each repertoire was evaluated using RTK rarefaction, the Chao1 estimator, and Recon v2.1 estimates of unobserved clonotypes. OLGA was used to compute generation probabilities for all TCRbeta clonotypes that the gDNA method yielded from several donors. TCRdb carries this immuneACCESS record with in-frame sequences only. Its versions omit some clonotypes, under half of them owing to an unresolved V gene in the studies checked, with the rest unexplained. That table is the source of V, J and clone size, and D and trimming were worked out from the DNA. This sample has 2 million to 2.5 million clones in its table, and roughly 91% of those were observed once. The top ten constitute around 1.7% of the sample.

The TCR sequence derives from a man younger than 35 in good health. Some clones in this sample may be carry-over from other donors' samples. This receptor chain uses TRBV27 and TRBJ1-5; the D gene is perhaps TRBD1, from 5 matching bases. Sequencing used naive CD8+ T cells from PBMCs. This specimen's cell subset or site label, per the study, means: CD45RA+CCR7+. At the DNA level, the sequence is TGTGCCAGCAGTTTAATCAGGGATAGTCAGCCCCAGCATTTT. It translates to CASSLIRDSQPQHF.